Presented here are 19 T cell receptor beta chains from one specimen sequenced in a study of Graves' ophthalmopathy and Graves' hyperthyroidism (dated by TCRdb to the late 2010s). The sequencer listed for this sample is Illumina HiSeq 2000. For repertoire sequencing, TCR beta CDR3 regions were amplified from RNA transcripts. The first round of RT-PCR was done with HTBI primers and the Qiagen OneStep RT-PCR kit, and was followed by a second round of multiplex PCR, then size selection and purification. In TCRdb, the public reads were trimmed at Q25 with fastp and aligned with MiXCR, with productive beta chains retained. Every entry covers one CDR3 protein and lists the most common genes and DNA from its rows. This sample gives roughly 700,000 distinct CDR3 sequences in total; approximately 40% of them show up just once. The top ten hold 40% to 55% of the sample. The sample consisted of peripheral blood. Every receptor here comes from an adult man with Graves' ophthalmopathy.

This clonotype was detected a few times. CDR3 amino acids: CASREFSSGNTIYF. The CDR3 DNA sequence: TGTGCCAGCAGGGAATTTAGCTCTGGAAACACCATATATTTT. This chain joins TRBV11-2 and TRBJ1-3; D not resolved. The V end was cut by 6 bases, the J end by 0 bases, with 9 bases between. Germline assignment: CDR1 SGHAT and CDR2 FQNNGV. The CDR3 is 14 amino acids.

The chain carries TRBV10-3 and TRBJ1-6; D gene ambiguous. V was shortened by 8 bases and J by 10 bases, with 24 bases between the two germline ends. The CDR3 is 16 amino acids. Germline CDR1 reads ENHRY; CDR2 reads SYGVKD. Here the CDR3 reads CAIHTLDNRGSSPLHF. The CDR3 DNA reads TGTGCCATCCACACATTAGACAACCGGGGAAGCTCACCCCTCCACTTT.

The CDR3 loop is CSGRQVSEQYF. CDR3 nucleotide sequence: TGCAGTGGCAGACAGGTCTCCGAGCAGTACTTC. The chain couples TRBV20-1 to TRBJ2-5, with D tentatively TRBD1 (6 bases). The J call may be incorrect, as the DNA end agrees better with TRBJ2-7. Germline V gives CDR1 DFQATT, CDR2 SNEGSKA (reference sequence). The CDR3 is 11 residues long.

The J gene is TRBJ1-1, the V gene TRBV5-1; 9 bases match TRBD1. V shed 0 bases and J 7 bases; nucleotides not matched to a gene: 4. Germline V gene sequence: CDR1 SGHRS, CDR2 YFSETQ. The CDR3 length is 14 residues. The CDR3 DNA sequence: TGCGCCAGCAGCTTGGACAGGGGACAGGGTGAAGCTTTCTTT. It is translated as CASSLDRGQGEAFF.

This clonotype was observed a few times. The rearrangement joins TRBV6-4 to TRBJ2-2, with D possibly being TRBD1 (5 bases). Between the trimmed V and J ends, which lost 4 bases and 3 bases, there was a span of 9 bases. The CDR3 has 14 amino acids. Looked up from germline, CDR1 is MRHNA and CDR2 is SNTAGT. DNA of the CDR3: TGTGCCAGCAGTGTCGACAGAGACACCGGGGAGCTGTTTTTT. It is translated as CASSVDRDTGELFF.

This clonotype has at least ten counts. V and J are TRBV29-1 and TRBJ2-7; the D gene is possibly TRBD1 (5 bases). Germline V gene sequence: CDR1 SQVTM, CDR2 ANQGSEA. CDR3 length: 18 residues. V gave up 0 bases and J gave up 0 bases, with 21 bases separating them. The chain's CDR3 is CSVEDYPVRQGNSYEQYF. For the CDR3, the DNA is TGCAGCGTTGAAGATTACCCAGTCAGGCAGGGCAACTCCTACGAGCAGTACTTC.

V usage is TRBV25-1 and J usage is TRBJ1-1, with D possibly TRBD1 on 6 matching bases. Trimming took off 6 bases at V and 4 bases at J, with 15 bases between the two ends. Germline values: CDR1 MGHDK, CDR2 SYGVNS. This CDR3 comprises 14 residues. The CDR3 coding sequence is TGTGCCAGCAGGCGGGGGGCACGGGGCACTGAAGCTTTCTTT. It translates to CASRRGARGTEAFF.

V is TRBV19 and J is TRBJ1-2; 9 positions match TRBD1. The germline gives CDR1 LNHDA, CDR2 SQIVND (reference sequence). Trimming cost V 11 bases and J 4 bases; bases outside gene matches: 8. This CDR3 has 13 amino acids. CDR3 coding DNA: TGTGCCTGGATAAGACAGGGGGGCTATGGCTACACCTTC. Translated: CAWIRQGGYGYTF.

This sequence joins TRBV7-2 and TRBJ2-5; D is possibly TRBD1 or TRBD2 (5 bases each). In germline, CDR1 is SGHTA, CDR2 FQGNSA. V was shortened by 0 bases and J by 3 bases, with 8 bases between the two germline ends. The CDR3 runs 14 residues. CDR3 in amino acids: CASSLAQGEETQYF. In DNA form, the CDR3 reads TGTGCCAGCAGCTTAGCCCAGGGAGAAGAGACCCAGTACTTC.

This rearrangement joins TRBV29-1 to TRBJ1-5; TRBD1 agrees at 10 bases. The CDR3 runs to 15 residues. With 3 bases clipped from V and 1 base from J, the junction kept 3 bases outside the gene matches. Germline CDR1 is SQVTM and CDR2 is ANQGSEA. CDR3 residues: CSVDPGQGSNQPQHF. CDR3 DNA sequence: TGCAGCGTTGATCCGGGACAGGGGAGCAATCAGCCCCAGCATTTT.

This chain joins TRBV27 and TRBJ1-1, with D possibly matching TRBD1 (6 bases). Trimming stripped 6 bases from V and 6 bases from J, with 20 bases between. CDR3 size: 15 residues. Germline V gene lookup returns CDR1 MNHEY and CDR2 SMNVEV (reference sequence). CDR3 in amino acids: CASSLDGTPGAEAFF. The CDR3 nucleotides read TGTGCCAGCAGCCTCGATGGGACACCTGGCGCTGAAGCTTTCTTT.

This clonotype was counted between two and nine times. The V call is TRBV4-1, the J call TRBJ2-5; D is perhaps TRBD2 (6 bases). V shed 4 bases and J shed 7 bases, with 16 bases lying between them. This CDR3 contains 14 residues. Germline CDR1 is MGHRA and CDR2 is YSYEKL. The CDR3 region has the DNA TGCGCCAGCAGCCCCGTCGGGAGCGCAGCGACCCAGTACTTC. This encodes CASSPVGSAATQYF.

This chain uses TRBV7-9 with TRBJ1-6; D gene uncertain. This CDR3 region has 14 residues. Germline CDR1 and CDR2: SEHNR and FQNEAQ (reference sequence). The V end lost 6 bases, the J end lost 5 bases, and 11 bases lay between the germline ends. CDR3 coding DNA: TGTGCCAGCAGTCCCTCTTGGGATAATTCACCCCTCCACTTT. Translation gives CASSPSWDNSPLHF. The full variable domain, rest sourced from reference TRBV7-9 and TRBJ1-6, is DTGVSQNPRHKITKRGQNVTFRCDPISEHNRLYWYRQTLGQGPEFLTYFQNEAQLEKSRLLSDRFSAERPKGSFSTLEIQRTEQGDSAMYLCASSPSWDNSPLHFGNGTRLTVT.

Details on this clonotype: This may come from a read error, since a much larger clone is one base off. The CDR3, as DNA: TGCAGCGTCAACATACACCACCAAGAGACCCAGTACTTC. Residues: CSVNIHHQETQYF. V and J are TRBV29-1 and TRBJ2-5; D is unclear. CDR1 and CDR2 (germline): SQVTM, ANQGSEA. This CDR3 is 13 amino acids long. V dropped 6 bases and J dropped 0 bases, with 11 bases sitting between them.

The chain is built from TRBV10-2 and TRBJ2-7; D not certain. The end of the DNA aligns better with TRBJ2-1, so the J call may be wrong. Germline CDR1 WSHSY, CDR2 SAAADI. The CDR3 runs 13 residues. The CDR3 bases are TGCGCCAGCAGTGAGCTCAGGAGCAATGAGCAGTTCTTC. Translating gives CASSELRSNEQFF.

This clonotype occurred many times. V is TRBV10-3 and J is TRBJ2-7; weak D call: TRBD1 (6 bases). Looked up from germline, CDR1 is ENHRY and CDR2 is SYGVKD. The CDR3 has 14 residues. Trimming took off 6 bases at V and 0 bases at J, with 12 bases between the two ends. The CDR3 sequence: CAIRDSTSSYEQYF. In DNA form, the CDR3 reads TGTGCCATCAGGGACAGTACCAGCTCCTACGAGCAGTACTTC.

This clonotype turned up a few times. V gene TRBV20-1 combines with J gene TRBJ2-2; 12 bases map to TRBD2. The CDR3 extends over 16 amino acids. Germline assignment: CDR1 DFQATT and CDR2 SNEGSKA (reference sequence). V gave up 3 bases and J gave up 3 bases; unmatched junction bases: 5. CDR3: CSARHSSGRDTGELFF. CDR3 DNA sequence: TGCAGTGCTAGGCACTCTAGCGGGAGGGACACCGGGGAGCTGTTTTTT.

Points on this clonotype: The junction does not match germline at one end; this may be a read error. CDR3 DNA sequence: TGTACCAGCAGTTACTATCGGGACGAACCCGTCTTC. Translated, it gives CTSSYYRDEPVF. The chain joins TRBV2 to TRBJ1-2, with D possibly TRBD1 on 5 matching bases. Germline-derived CDR1 and CDR2 are SNHLY and FYNNEI. This CDR3 spans 12 amino acids.

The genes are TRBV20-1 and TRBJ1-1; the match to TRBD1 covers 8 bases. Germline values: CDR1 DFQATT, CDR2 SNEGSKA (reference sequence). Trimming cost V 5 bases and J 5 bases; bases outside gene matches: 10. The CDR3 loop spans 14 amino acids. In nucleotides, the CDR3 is TGCAGTGCTCAATGGACAGGGCCGGGGACTGAAGCTTTCTTT. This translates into CSAQWTGPGTEAFF.